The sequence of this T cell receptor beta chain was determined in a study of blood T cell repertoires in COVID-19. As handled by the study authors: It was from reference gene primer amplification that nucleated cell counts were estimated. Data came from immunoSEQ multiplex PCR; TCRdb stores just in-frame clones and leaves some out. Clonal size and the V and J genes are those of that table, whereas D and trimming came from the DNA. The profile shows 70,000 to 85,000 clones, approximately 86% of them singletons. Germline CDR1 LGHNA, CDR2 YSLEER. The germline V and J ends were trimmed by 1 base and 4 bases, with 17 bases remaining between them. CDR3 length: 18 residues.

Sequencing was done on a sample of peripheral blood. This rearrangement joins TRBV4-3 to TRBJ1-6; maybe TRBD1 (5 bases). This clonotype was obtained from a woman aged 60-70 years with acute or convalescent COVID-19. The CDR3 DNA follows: TGCGCCAGCAGCCAAGTGAACTATAGACAGACATATAATTCACCCCTCCACTTT. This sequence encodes CASSQVNYRQTYNSPLHF.